Here is one T cell receptor (beta chain) with its context. Membership in each cohort depended on participant-reported clinical history. Cohort 3 recovered donors had two negative PCRs, clearance, or symptom resolution. Authors' analysis steps: Researchers report that nucleated cell counts were estimated from reference gene primer amplification. Libraries were prepared by immunoSEQ multiplex PCR; TCRdb keeps only in-frame clonotypes and omits some of them. The V and J calls and clone size are taken from that table; D and trimming were inferred from the DNA. The table shows 490,000 or so clones, with 88% occurring only once. The sample belongs to a study of blood T cell repertoires in COVID-19. As for the study in general: Specimens from acute and convalescent COVID-19 originated in the United States, Italy and Spain.

The V segment lost 5 bases and the J segment 6 bases; nucleotides outside the gene matches: 10. The CDR3 loop spans 14 amino acids. Germline V CDR1 and CDR2: SGDLS, YYNGEE. Sequenced sample: PBMCs or T cells enriched from blood (not recorded which). The origin of this receptor is a woman between 40 and 55 years old who had recovered from COVID-19. The chain couples TRBV9 to TRBJ1-2; the match to TRBD1 covers 7 bases. Here the CDR3 DNA reads TGTGCCAGCAGTGGGACCAGGGGGTTTGATGGCTACACCTTC. Protein sequence: CASSGTRGFDGYTF.